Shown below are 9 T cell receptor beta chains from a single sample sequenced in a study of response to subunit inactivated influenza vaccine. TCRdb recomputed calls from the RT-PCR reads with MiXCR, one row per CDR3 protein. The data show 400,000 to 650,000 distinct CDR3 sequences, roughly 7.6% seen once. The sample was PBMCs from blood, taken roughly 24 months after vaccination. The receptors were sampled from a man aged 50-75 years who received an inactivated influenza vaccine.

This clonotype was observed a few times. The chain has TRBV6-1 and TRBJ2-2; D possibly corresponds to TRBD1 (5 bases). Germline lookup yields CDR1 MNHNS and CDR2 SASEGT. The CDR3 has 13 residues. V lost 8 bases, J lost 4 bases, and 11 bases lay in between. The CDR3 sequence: CASAQGFTGELFF. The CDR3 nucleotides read TGTGCCAGCGCGCAGGGCTTCACCGGGGAGCTGTTTTTT.

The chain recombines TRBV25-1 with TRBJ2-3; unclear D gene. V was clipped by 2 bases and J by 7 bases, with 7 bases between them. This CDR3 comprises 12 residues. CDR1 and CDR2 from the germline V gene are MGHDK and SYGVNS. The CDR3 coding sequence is TGTGCCAGCAGTGAAGGGGAAAATACGCAGTATTTT. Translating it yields CASSEGENTQYF.

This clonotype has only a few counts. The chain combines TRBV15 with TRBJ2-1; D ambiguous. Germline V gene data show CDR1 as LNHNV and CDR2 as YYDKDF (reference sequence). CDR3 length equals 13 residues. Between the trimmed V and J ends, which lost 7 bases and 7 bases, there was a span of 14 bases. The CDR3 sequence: CATTKRGLNEQFF. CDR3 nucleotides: TGTGCCACCACCAAGCGAGGCCTTAATGAGCAGTTCTTC.

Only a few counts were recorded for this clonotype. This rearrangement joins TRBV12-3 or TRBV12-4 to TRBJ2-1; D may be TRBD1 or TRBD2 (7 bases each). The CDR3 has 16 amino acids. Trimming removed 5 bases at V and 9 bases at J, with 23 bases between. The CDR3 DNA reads TGTGCCAGCAGTCCTGGACTAGGGGGCGGCTCTAGTGAGCAGTTCTTC. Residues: CASSPGLGGGSSEQFF.

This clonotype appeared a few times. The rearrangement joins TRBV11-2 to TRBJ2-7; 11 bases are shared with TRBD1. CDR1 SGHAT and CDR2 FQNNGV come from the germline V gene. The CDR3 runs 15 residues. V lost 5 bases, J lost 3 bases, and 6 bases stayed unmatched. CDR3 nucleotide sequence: TGTGCCAGCAGCGCAGGGACAGGGGGTCGCTACGAGCAGTACTTC. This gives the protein CASSAGTGGRYEQYF.

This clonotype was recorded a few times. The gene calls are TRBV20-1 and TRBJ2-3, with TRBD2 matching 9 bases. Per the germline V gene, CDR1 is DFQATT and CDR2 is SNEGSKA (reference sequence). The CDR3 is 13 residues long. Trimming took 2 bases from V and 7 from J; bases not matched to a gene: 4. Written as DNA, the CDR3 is TGCAGTGCTAGAACTAGCGGGTCGAATACGCAGTATTTT. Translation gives CSARTSGSNTQYF.

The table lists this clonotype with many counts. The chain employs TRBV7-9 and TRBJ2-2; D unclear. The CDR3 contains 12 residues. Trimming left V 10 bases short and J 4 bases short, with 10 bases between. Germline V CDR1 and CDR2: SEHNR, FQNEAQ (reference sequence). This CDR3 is CATVRVTGELFF. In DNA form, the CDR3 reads TGTGCCACAGTTCGGGTCACCGGGGAGCTGTTTTTT. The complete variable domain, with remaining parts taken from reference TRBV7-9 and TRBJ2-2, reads DTGVSQNPRHKITKRGQNVTFRCDPISEHNRLYWYRQTLGQGPEFLTYFQNEAQLEKSRLLSDRFSAERPKGSFSTLEIQRTEQGDSAMYLCATVRVTGELFFGEGSRLTVL.

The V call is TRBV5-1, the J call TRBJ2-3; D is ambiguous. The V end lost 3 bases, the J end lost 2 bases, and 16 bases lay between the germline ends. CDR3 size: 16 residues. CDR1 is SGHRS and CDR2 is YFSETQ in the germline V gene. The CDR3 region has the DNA TGCGCCAGCAGCTCCAGAAAGGGCTGGGACACAGATACGCAGTATTTT. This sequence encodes CASSSRKGWDTDTQYF.

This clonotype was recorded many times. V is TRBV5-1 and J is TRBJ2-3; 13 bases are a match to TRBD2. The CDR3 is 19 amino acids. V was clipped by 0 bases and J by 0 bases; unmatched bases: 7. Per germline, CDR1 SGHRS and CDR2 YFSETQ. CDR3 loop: CASSLGLAGGSTSTDTQYF. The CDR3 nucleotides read TGCGCCAGCAGCTTGGGACTAGCGGGAGGATCAACTAGCACAGATACGCAGTATTTT.